What follows are 26 T cell receptor beta chains derived from one specimen sequenced in a study of T cells in Graves' hyperthyroidism and ophthalmopathy. TCR beta CDR3 sequences were amplified from RNA transcripts. HTBI primers were employed in a first-round RT-PCR of the TCR CDR3. TCRdb re-derived calls from the multiplex PCR reads in MiXCR, one entry per CDR3 protein. The table shows some 400,000 distinct CDR3 sequences, with about 20% occurring only once. The sequencing sample was made of blood. Source of these receptors: a woman in her late teens or twenties with Graves' hyperthyroidism.

This clonotype was seen ten or more times. The J gene is TRBJ1-3, the V gene TRBV11-1, with 7 positions matching TRBD1. V gave up 4 bases and J gave up 0 bases; unmatched junction bases: 3. The CDR3 contains 15 residues. Germline lookup yields CDR1 SGHAT and CDR2 FQDESV (reference sequence). The CDR3 coding sequence is TGTGCCAGCAGCTGGGACAGTTACTCTGGAAACACCATATATTTT. Residues: CASSWDSYSGNTIYF.

The chain links TRBV30 to TRBJ1-1, with D possibly being TRBD1 (5 bases). CDR1 is GTSNPN, CDR2 SVGIG, per germline (reference sequence). The CDR3 is 14 amino acids. Trimming removed 3 bases from V and 1 base from J, with 12 bases in between. CDR3 nucleotides: TGTGCCTGGAGCCCCCGCGGGGGGAACACTGAAGCTTTCTTT. Protein sequence: CAWSPRGGNTEAFF.

This clonotype is termed medium-sized. The chain carries TRBV5-1 and TRBJ1-1; TRBD1 aligns across 10 bases. Looked up from germline, CDR1 is SGHRS and CDR2 is YFSETQ. Unmatched junction bases numbered 13, after V lost 4 bases and J lost 4 bases. The CDR3 is made up of 17 amino acids. The DNA for the CDR3 is TGCGCCAGCAGCCTACTCCCGACCGGACAGGGGGGCACTGAAGCTTTCTTT. Protein sequence: CASSLLPTGQGGTEAFF. Variable domain in full (rest from reference TRBV5-1 and TRBJ1-1): KAGVTQTPRYLIKTRGQQVTLSCSPISGHRSVSWYQQTPGQGLQFLFEYFSETQRNKGNFPGRFSGRQFSNSRSEMNVSTLELGDSALYLCASSLLPTGQGGTEAFFGQGTRLTVV.

This clonotype was picked up many times. This chain links TRBV6-1 with TRBJ1-2; the D is unclear. The CDR3 is 15 residues long. Looked up from germline, CDR1 is MNHNS and CDR2 is SASEGT. The V gene lost 8 bases and the J gene lost 4 bases, with 20 bases spanning the gap. The CDR3 nucleotides read TGTGCCAGCGTATTGACATGGGGAACATCCTATGGCTACACCTTC. As protein: CASVLTWGTSYGYTF.

The table lists this clonotype with many counts. V gene TRBV11-1 combines with J gene TRBJ2-2, with D perhaps TRBD1 (6 bases). The V end lost 3 bases, the J end lost 0 bases, and 17 bases lay between the germline ends. The length of the CDR3 is 18 residues. The germline CDR1 and CDR2 sequences are SGHAT and FQDESV (reference sequence). DNA for the CDR3: TGTGCCAGCAGCTTGGGGGCAGGCGGCCCATCGAACACCGGGGAGCTGTTTTTT. Protein product: CASSLGAGGPSNTGELFF. Drawing the rest from reference TRBV11-1 and TRBJ2-2, the complete variable domain is EAEVAQSPRYKITEKSQAVAFWCDPISGHATLYWYRQILGQGPELLVQFQDESVVDDSQLPKDRFSAERLKGVDSTLKIQPAELGDSAMYLCASSLGAGGPSNTGELFFGEGSRLTVL.

This chain connects TRBV4-2 to TRBJ2-7; TRBD2 matches 14 bases. V shed 0 bases and J 8 bases; nucleotides not matched to a gene: 6. Per germline, CDR1 LGHNA and CDR2 YNFKEQ. This CDR3 has 16 residues. This chain's CDR3 is CASSQERLAGGHKQYF. The DNA of the CDR3 is TGTGCCAGCAGCCAAGAGAGACTAGCGGGAGGGCACAAGCAGTACTTC.

This clonotype came up many times. The chain joins TRBV11-2 to TRBJ1-2; D is uncertain. The ends were cut back, 1 base at V and 5 bases at J, with 8 bases in the middle. From germline, CDR1 is SGHAT and CDR2 FQNNGV. The CDR3 spans 13 residues. CDR3: CASSLVTEYGYTF. DNA for the CDR3: TGTGCCAGCAGCTTAGTTACTGAGTATGGCTACACCTTC.

The V gene is TRBV10-3, the J gene TRBJ2-7; tentatively, D is TRBD1 or TRBD2 (5 bases each). Germline CDR1 and CDR2: ENHRY and SYGVKD. The V and J ends lost 3 bases and 7 bases respectively, with 13 bases between them. This CDR3 contains 13 residues. The CDR3 sequence: CAISDWGFREQYF. In nucleotides, the CDR3 is TGTGCCATCAGTGATTGGGGGTTCCGGGAGCAGTACTTC.

This clonotype was counted at least ten times. The chain employs TRBV12-3 or TRBV12-4 and TRBJ1-2; D not resolved. The V end lost 7 bases, the J end lost 2 bases, and 17 bases lay between the germline ends. The CDR3 contains 15 residues. The CDR3 nucleotides are TGTGCCAGCACCCAATCGCCGGGAGGGAACTATGGCTACACCTTC. This translates into CASTQSPGGNYGYTF.

The V call is TRBV12-3 or TRBV12-4, the J call TRBJ2-7, with TRBD1 matching over 8 bases. Losses at the gene ends were 4 bases for V and 4 bases for J; bases not matched to a gene: 9. The CDR3 is 15 residues long. The CDR3, as DNA: TGTGCCAGCAGTTCTCCTTCAGGGGGCTTTTACGAGCAGTACTTC. Its translation: CASSSPSGGFYEQYF.

This clonotype was counted at least ten times. The rearrangement joins TRBV3-1 to TRBJ2-7; D is unresolved. This CDR3 spans 14 amino acids. V lost 0 bases and J 2 bases, leaving 8 bases between the germline ends. Per germline, CDR1 LGHDT and CDR2 YNNKEL (reference sequence). The CDR3: CASSQDYAAYEQYF. The CDR3, as DNA: TGTGCCAGCAGCCAAGACTACGCGGCCTACGAGCAGTACTTC.

This clonotype showed up just a few times. The chain couples TRBV13 to TRBJ1-2; no clear D gene. This CDR3 region has 15 residues. The germline CDR1 and CDR2 sequences are PRHDT and FYEKMQ (reference sequence). The V end was cut by 4 bases, the J end by 0 bases, with 12 bases between. The CDR3 spells CASSSAGRTNYGYTF. Written as DNA, the CDR3 is TGTGCCAGCAGCTCCGCCGGCCGTACTAACTATGGCTACACCTTC.

This clonotype was picked up many times. The gene calls are TRBV6-5 and TRBJ1-2, with D uncertain. The germline gives CDR1 MNHEY, CDR2 SVGAGI. V was pared by 2 bases and J by 0 bases, with 10 bases between. This CDR3 contains 15 residues. CDR3 region: CASSYTMGTNYGYTF. DNA of the CDR3: TGTGCCAGCAGTTACACCATGGGCACTAACTATGGCTACACCTTC.

This clonotype was counted at least ten times. CDR3 sequence reads: CASSSPWDGDDTIYF. The CDR3 nucleotides read TGTGCCAGTAGTTCCCCGTGGGACGGTGATGACACCATATATTTT. The J gene is TRBJ1-3, the V gene TRBV19; a weak D match, TRBD1 (5 bases). The CDR3 covers 15 residues. The germline V and J ends were trimmed by 5 bases and 8 bases, with 19 bases remaining between them. Germline lookup yields CDR1 LNHDA and CDR2 SQIVND (reference sequence).

The CDR3 bases are TGTGCCAGCAGTGAATTGGATAAAAACTACGAGCAGTACTTC. This gives the protein CASSELDKNYEQYF. The chain combines TRBV25-1 with TRBJ2-7; no reliable D call. CDR3 length equals 14 residues. The germline gives CDR1 MGHDK, CDR2 SYGVNS. Trimming stripped 1 base from V and 3 bases from J, with 10 bases between.

At least ten counts were recorded for this clonotype. This chain connects TRBV28 to TRBJ2-7; 8 bases align to TRBD1. Germline CDR1 and CDR2: MDHEN and SYDVKM. Unmatched junction bases numbered 9, after V lost 4 bases and J lost 4 bases. CDR3 length: 15 residues. In DNA form, the CDR3 reads TGTGCCAGCAGTTCCCCCGGACAGGGACGGTACGAGCAGTACTTC. Translating it yields CASSSPGQGRYEQYF. Complete variable domain (other parts from reference TRBV28 and TRBJ2-7): DVKVTQSSRYLVKRTGEKVFLECVQDMDHENMFWYRQDPGLGLRLIYFSYDVKMKEKGDIPEGYSVSREKKERFSLILESASTNQTSMYLCASSSPGQGRYEQYFGPGTRLTVT.

This clonotype was recorded many times. J is TRBJ1-5 and V is TRBV15, with D uncertain. Deletions cut 0 bases from V and 9 bases from J, with 12 bases between. The CDR3 is 14 amino acids. Germline CDR1 is LNHNV and CDR2 is YYDKDF (reference sequence). The CDR3 region is CATSRELDLGPQHF. For the CDR3, the DNA is TGTGCCACCAGCAGAGAACTGGATTTGGGGCCCCAGCATTTT. The full variable domain, in which reference TRBV15 and TRBJ1-5 provide the parts outside the CDR3, is DAMVIQNPRYQVTQFGKPVTLSCSQTLNHNVMYWYQQKSSQAPKLLFHYYDKDFNNEADTPDNFQSRRPNTSFCFLDIRSPGLGDTAMYLCATSRELDLGPQHFGDGTRLSIL.

This clonotype came up many times. The CDR3 sequence is CASSLGGTSEAFF. CDR3 coding DNA: TGCGCCAGCAGCTTAGGAGGGACCTCTGAAGCTTTCTTT. J is TRBJ1-1 and V is TRBV5-1; D may be TRBD1 (5 bases). The CDR3 extends over 13 amino acids. V lost 2 bases and J 6 bases, leaving 11 bases between the germline ends. Germline-derived CDR1 and CDR2 are SGHRS and YFSETQ.

The rearrangement joins TRBV3-1 to TRBJ1-2, with D tentatively TRBD1 (5 bases). Germline loops: CDR1 LGHDT, CDR2 YNNKEL (reference sequence). This CDR3 spans 12 amino acids. With 1 base removed from V and 8 bases from J, the gap between germline ends came to 8 bases. This chain's CDR3 is CASSQGQSGYTF. DNA of the CDR3: TGTGCCAGCAGCCAAGGACAGAGCGGCTACACCTTC.

This clonotype was counted at least ten times. V and J are TRBV28 and TRBJ1-3, with D maybe TRBD1 (6 bases). This CDR3 has 16 amino acids. Germline CDR1 reads MDHEN; CDR2 reads SYDVKM. V lost 7 bases and J 0 bases, leaving 16 bases between the germline ends. The CDR3 sequence is CASNLQGAFSGNTIYF. The CDR3 region has the DNA TGTGCCAGCAACCTACAGGGAGCTTTCTCTGGAAACACCATATATTTT.

This clonotype occurred many times. V is TRBV6-2 or TRBV6-3 and J is TRBJ2-5; D possibly corresponds to TRBD2 (6 bases). Trimming removed 8 bases at V and 5 bases at J, with 21 bases between. The CDR3 totals 15 residues. In germline, CDR1 is MNHEY, CDR2 SVGEGT. The CDR3 loop is CASSSLGGGFETQYF. In nucleotides, the CDR3 is TGTGCCAGCTCCTCCTTGGGGGGAGGCTTTGAGACCCAGTACTTC.

This clonotype was recorded at least ten times. Germline is not matched at one junction end, which may reflect a read error. The chain links TRBV11-1 to TRBJ1-2; no clear D gene. CDR3 length equals 12 residues. Germline CDR1 and CDR2: SGHAT and FQDESV (reference sequence). DNA for the CDR3: TGTGCCAACAGCTTAGAGGGAATCGGCTACACCTTC. It encodes CANSLEGIGYTF.

This clonotype was seen at least ten times. The chain uses TRBV16 and TRBJ1-3; D is unclear. The CDR3 is 13 residues long. Trimming shortened V by 1 base and J by 4 bases, and 5 bases separated the two germline ends. CDR1 is KGHSY, CDR2 FQNENV, per germline. The CDR3, as DNA: TGTGCCAGCAGCCAATACGGGGGAAACACCATATATTTT. Its protein is CASSQYGGNTIYF.

This clonotype showed up many times. The rearrangement links TRBV6-2 or TRBV6-3 to TRBJ2-7, with D tentatively TRBD1 (5 bases). The V gene lost 4 bases and the J gene lost 3 bases, with 13 bases spanning the gap. Germline CDR1 MNHEY, CDR2 SVGEGT. The CDR3 consists of 14 residues. The CDR3 coding sequence is TGTGCCAGCAGTTCGTATGGCAGGGTCTACGAGCAGTACTTC. Amino acids: CASSSYGRVYEQYF.

This clonotype was seen at least ten times. The rearrangement links TRBV6-2 or TRBV6-3 to TRBJ2-7; the match to TRBD2 covers 7 bases. The length of the CDR3 is 14 residues. Germline CDR1 is MNHEY and CDR2 is SVGEGT. Trimming removed 5 bases from V and 6 bases from J; junction bases left unmatched: 10. As DNA, the CDR3 is TGTGCCAGCAGTGTCCGGGACTACGCCTCCGAGCAGTACTTC. Translated, it gives CASSVRDYASEQYF.

The chain recombines TRBV4-2 with TRBJ2-4, with 14 nucleotides matching TRBD2. Germline V lookup: CDR1 LGHNA, CDR2 YNFKEQ. The trim removed 3 bases at V and 9 bases at J, leaving 7 bases unmatched. CDR3 length: 16 residues. The CDR3 reads CASSQATSGGAGIQYF. The CDR3 nucleotides are TGTGCCAGCAGCCAGGCGACTAGCGGGGGGGCCGGCATTCAGTACTTC.